This entry describes one TCR beta chain. There is no known antigen for this receptor. No much larger clone exists at a distance of one base, and base qualities are not known. Library preparation employed the immunoSEQ multiplex PCR assay. TCRdb retrieved this table from immuneACCESS and kept in-frame rearrangements only. Not all clones are present; in checked studies, unresolved V genes account for under half, and no reason is known for the remainder. Across this sample there are around 100,000 clones, with more than 80% seen only once. Around 1.2% of the sample rests with the top ten. This specimen comes from a study of T cell changes during pregnancy in multiple sclerosis (dated by TCRdb to the late 2010s). General notes on the study: Changes in the T cell repertoire over the course of pregnancy were examined in this study in women with multiple sclerosis.

Reading the germline V gene gives CDR1 MDHEN and CDR2 SYDVKM. Spanning cysteine to phenylalanine, the CDR3 consists of 12 amino acids. Kept here is only the CDR3 DNA, which spans 36 bases and is read in frame from base 1. V is pared back by 7 bases and J by 2 bases, with 9 bases lying between the germline termini. The source was peripheral blood, collected in the second trimester of pregnancy. The chain couples TRBV28 to TRBJ2-7; a weak D assignment points to TRBD1 (5 bases agree). This receptor was taken from a female donor with multiple sclerosis, enrolled in a pregnancy study. In nucleotides, the sequence is TGTGCCAGCAATACCAGGGCCTACGAGCAGTACTTC. It codes for CASNTRAYEQYF.